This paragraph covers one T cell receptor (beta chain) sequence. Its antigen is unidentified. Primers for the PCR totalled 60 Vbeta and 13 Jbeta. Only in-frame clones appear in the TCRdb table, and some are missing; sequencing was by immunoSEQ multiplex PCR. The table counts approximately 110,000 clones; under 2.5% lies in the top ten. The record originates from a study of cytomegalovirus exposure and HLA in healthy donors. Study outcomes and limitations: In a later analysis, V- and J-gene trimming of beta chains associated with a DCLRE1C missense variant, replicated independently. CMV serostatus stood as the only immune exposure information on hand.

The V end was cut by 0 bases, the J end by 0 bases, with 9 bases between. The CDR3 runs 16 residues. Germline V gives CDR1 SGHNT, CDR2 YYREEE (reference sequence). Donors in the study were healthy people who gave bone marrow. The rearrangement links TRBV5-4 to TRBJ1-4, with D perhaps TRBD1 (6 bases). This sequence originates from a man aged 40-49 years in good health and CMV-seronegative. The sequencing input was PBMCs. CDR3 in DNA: TGTGCCAGCAGCTTGGCAGGGGTGACAACTAATGAAAAACTGTTTTTT. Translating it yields CASSLAGVTTNEKLFF.